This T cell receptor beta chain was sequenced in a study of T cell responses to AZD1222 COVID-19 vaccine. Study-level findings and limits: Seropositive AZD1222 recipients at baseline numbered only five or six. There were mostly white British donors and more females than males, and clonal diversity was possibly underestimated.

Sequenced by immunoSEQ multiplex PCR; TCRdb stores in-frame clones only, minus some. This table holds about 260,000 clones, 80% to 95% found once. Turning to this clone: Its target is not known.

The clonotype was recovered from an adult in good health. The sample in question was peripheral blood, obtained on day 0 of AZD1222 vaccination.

The CDR3 loop is CASSSGAGLANEQFF. CDR3 coding DNA: TGTGCCAGCAGCTCCGGGGCGGGACTAGCGAATGAGCAGTTCTTC. V usage is TRBV7-6 and J usage is TRBJ2-1, with 10 positions matching TRBD2. Germline CDR1 reads SGHVS; CDR2 reads FNYEAQ. Trimming took 4 bases from V and 7 from J; bases not matched to a gene: 7. The CDR3 is 15 residues long.